This T cell receptor beta chain was sequenced in a study of cytomegalovirus exposure and HLA in healthy donors. A word on this clone: The antigen is not known.

The PCR contained 60 Vbeta and 13 Jbeta primers. Some clones are missing from TCRdb's copy, which holds only in-frame ones; the method was immunoSEQ multiplex PCR. The sample holds 150,000 to 250,000 clones, about 82% seen once. Broader study findings: There were 164 TCR beta chains listed as cytomegalovirus-associated. Further analysis, carried out later, found HLA-associated TCR beta chains more clonally expanded than equally common other chains.

V was clipped by 2 bases and J by 15 bases; unmatched bases: 22. This CDR3 is 18 amino acids long. The germline V gene encodes CDR1 MNHEY and CDR2 SMNVEV (reference sequence). The sequence was obtained from a woman in her forties or fifties in good health and CMV-seronegative. Sequenced material: PBMCs. The chain employs TRBV27 and TRBJ2-1, with 10 bases lining up with TRBD2. The chain's CDR3 is CASSLIPSGSGRASNLFF. The DNA of the CDR3 is TGTGCCAGCAGTTTAATTCCCTCGGGCAGCGGGAGGGCCTCCAATTTGTTCTTC.